This entry lists 32 T cell receptor beta chains sequenced from one sample in a study of control samples from healthy donors and cancer patients. Generated by immunoSEQ multiplex PCR, the TCRdb table keeps only in-frame clones and is missing some. The sample carries tens of thousands of clones, about 92% recorded once. Sequencing used PBMCs. The receptors derive from a man aged 55 to 70 with colorectal cancer.

The J gene is TRBJ1-5, the V gene TRBV19, with 7 bases lining up with TRBD1. V shed 6 bases, J shed 0 bases, and the junction held 5 bases outside the gene matches. Germline-derived CDR1 and CDR2 are LNHDA and SQIVND (reference sequence). The CDR3 loop spans 15 amino acids. The CDR3 is CASSSGTASNQPQHF. In DNA, the CDR3 is TGTGCCAGTAGCTCCGGGACAGCTAGCAATCAGCCCCAGCATTTT.

V usage is TRBV3-1 (or the pseudogene TRBV3-2) and J usage is TRBJ1-6; D gene uncertain. The CDR3 consists of 17 residues. With 0 bases removed from V and 6 bases from J, the gap between germline ends came to 15 bases. Germline V gives CDR1 LGHDT, CDR2 YNNKEL (reference sequence). CDR3 nucleotide sequence: TGTGCCAGCAGCCAAGAAGGGATCCTCGCAGGTAATTCACCCCTCCACTTT. Its protein product is CASSQEGILAGNSPLHF.

CDR3 sequence (DNA): TGTGCCAGCAGCGTAGCGGGACAATTCTCCTACAATGAGCAGTTCTTC. This encodes CASSVAGQFSYNEQFF. The chain has TRBV9 and TRBJ2-1, with D maybe TRBD1 (6 bases). The CDR3 is 16 residues long. Germline CDR1 reads SGDLS; CDR2 reads YYNGEE. The ends were cut back, 0 bases at V and 0 bases at J, with 10 bases in the middle.

This chain joins TRBV6-6 and TRBJ2-7; D gene uncertain. The CDR3 sequence is 14 residues long. V gave up 0 bases and J gave up 5 bases, with 11 bases separating them. The germline CDR1 and CDR2 sequences are MNHNY and SVGAGI (reference sequence). Here the CDR3 reads CASSYSSGSHEQYF. The CDR3 bases are TGTGCCAGCAGTTACTCGTCAGGTAGCCACGAGCAGTACTTC.

V and J are TRBV28 and TRBJ1-5; D might be TRBD1 (6 bases). The germline V and J ends were trimmed by 6 bases and 6 bases, with 18 bases remaining between them. CDR3 length: 15 amino acids. CDR1 MDHEN and CDR2 SYDVKM come from the germline V gene. CDR3 amino acids: CASRLGGAQSQPQHF. The CDR3 nucleotides are TGTGCCAGCAGGCTGGGGGGGGCGCAAAGTCAGCCCCAGCATTTT. Full variable domain (outside the CDR3, taken from reference TRBV28 and TRBJ1-5): DVKVTQSSRYLVKRTGEKVFLECVQDMDHENMFWYRQDPGLGLRLIYFSYDVKMKEKGDIPEGYSVSREKKERFSLILESASTNQTSMYLCASRLGGAQSQPQHFGDGTRLSIL.

CDR3 sequence reads: CASSLDRTGENEQFF. In DNA form, the CDR3 reads TGTGCCAGCAGCTTAGACCGGACAGGGGAAAATGAGCAGTTCTTC. The V gene is TRBV7-9, the J gene TRBJ2-1; 9 nucleotides agree with TRBD1. Germline CDR1 and CDR2: SEHNR and FQNEAQ (reference sequence). The CDR3 spans 15 residues. J was trimmed by 7 bases and V by 1 base; bases with no gene match: 5. The full variable domain, rest sourced from reference TRBV7-9 and TRBJ2-1, is DTGVSQNPRHKITKRGQNVTFRCDPISEHNRLYWYRQTLGQGPEFLTYFQNEAQLEKSRLLSDRFSAERPKGSFSTLEIQRTEQGDSAMYLCASSLDRTGENEQFFGPGTRLTVL.

The rearrangement links TRBV2 to TRBJ2-7, with 7 positions matching TRBD1. CDR1 and CDR2 from the germline V gene are SNHLY and FYNNEI. The trim removed 6 bases at V and 3 bases at J, leaving 5 bases unmatched. This CDR3 contains 13 residues. The CDR3 DNA reads as TGTGCCAGCAGGGACGGACAGGTCTACGAGCAGTACTTC. Its protein product is CASRDGQVYEQYF.

The chain has TRBV19 and TRBJ1-5; D not resolved. The CDR3 runs to 16 residues. Per germline, CDR1 LNHDA and CDR2 SQIVND (reference sequence). The V gene lost 3 bases and the J gene lost 8 bases, with 20 bases spanning the gap. CDR3 nucleotides: TGTGCCAGTAGTATGGGAGGGCTAATACCCGGAGAGCCCCAGCATTTT. Translating it yields CASSMGGLIPGEPQHF.

This chain uses TRBV2 with TRBJ2-7; D not certain. The CDR3 runs to 13 residues. V was clipped by 4 bases and J by 6 bases, with 13 bases between them. Germline V gene lookup returns CDR1 SNHLY and CDR2 FYNNEI. In DNA form, the CDR3 reads TGTGCCAGCAGTGGGATACAGACCGGCGAGCAGTACTTC. Amino acid sequence: CASSGIQTGEQYF.

The chain joins TRBV18 to TRBJ1-3; D is ambiguous. The CDR3 is 14 amino acids. Germline V gene sequence: CDR1 KGHSH, CDR2 LQKENI. V lost 0 bases and J lost 3, with 6 bases in between. CDR3 loop: CASSPPGYGNTIYF. In DNA, the CDR3 is TGTGCCAGCTCACCACCGGGATATGGAAACACCATATATTTT.

This chain connects TRBV3-1 (or the pseudogene TRBV3-2) to TRBJ2-3; 8 bases map to TRBD2. The CDR3 totals 16 residues. Trimming took 1 base from V and 0 from J; bases not matched to a gene: 3. In germline, CDR1 is LGHDT, CDR2 YNNKEL (reference sequence). CDR3 sequence: CASSQGTSLSTDTQYF. The CDR3 DNA follows: TGTGCCAGCAGCCAAGGGACTAGCCTAAGCACAGATACGCAGTATTTT.

The chain links TRBV19 to TRBJ2-3, with TRBD2 matching over 9 bases. Germline V gene data show CDR1 as LNHDA and CDR2 as SQIVND (reference sequence). V lost 1 base to trimming and J lost 5 bases; unmatched junction nucleotides: 10. There are 17 residues in the CDR3. CDR3 nucleotides: TGTGCCAGTAGTATAGGTGGCGGGGGGGCCAGGGGAGATACGCAGTATTTT. Protein product: CASSIGGGGARGDTQYF.

The chain employs TRBV18 and TRBJ1-4; TRBD1 aligns across 8 bases. The CDR3 runs 16 residues. Trimming at V came to 2 bases and at J to 4 bases, leaving 6 bases not matched to a gene. The germline gives CDR1 KGHSH, CDR2 LQKENI. The DNA of the CDR3 is TGTGCCAGCTCACCATCTAGACAGGGGATTAATGAAAAACTGTTTTTT. Residues: CASSPSRQGINEKLFF.

The chain links TRBV27 to TRBJ2-3; 8 bases fit TRBD1. The germline gives CDR1 MNHEY, CDR2 SMNVEV (reference sequence). V shed 6 bases, J shed 3 bases, and the junction held 8 bases outside the gene matches. CDR3 length equals 15 residues. CDR3 in amino acids: CASREPGGSTDTQYF. The DNA for the CDR3 is TGTGCCAGCAGGGAACCAGGGGGCTCGACAGATACGCAGTATTTT.

The rearrangement joins TRBV7-8 to TRBJ2-7, with D tentatively TRBD1 (5 bases). CDR1 is SGHVS and CDR2 is FQNEAQ in the germline V gene. V was cut by 8 bases and J by 6 bases, with 14 bases left in between. This CDR3 has 12 amino acids. CDR3 nucleotides: TGTGCCAGCCGCCTCGCCCAGGGCGAGCAGTACTTC. It encodes CASRLAQGEQYF.

The chain joins TRBV6-2 or TRBV6-3 to TRBJ1-5; 7 bases map to TRBD1. V trimming: 2 bases; J trimming: 7 bases; junction bases outside the gene matches: 11. This CDR3 region has 16 residues. The germline V gene has CDR1 MNHEY and CDR2 SVGEGT. For the CDR3, the DNA is TGTGCCAGCAGTTACGAGGGCAGGGGGTCCAGACAGCCCCAGCATTTT. Its protein product is CASSYEGRGSRQPQHF.

The count of this clone is one. The V gene is TRBV7-9, the J gene TRBJ2-7; D is possibly TRBD1 (5 bases). Trimming left V 5 bases short and J 4 bases short, with 15 bases between. This CDR3 comprises 14 residues. Germline V gene lookup returns CDR1 SEHNR and CDR2 FQNEAQ (reference sequence). CDR3 loop: CASSKKLGVYEQYF. Here the CDR3 DNA reads TGTGCCAGCAGCAAGAAATTAGGGGTGTACGAGCAGTACTTC.

The genes are TRBV9 and TRBJ1-2; the match to TRBD1 covers 7 bases. Germline V gene sequence: CDR1 SGDLS, CDR2 YYNGEE. The CDR3 contains 15 residues. The junction had 9 bases not matched to a gene; V was cut back by 3 bases and J by 4 bases. The CDR3 loop reads CASSAQTGLSYGYTF. CDR3 nucleotides: TGTGCCAGCAGCGCCCAGACAGGGCTATCCTATGGCTACACCTTC.

The J gene is TRBJ1-6, the V gene TRBV27; no clear D. Trimming pared 4 bases from V and 6 bases from J, leaving 4 bases between. CDR1 is MNHEY, CDR2 SMNVEV, per germline (reference sequence). The CDR3 sequence is 12 residues long. In DNA, the CDR3 is TGTGCCAGCAGTTCGTCTAATTCACCCCTCCACTTT. Translated, it gives CASSSSNSPLHF.

The genes are TRBV11-1 and TRBJ2-1; D ambiguous. V was cut by 5 bases and J by 6 bases, with 14 bases left in between. The CDR3 has 14 amino acids. Germline V lookup: CDR1 SGHAT, CDR2 FQDESV (reference sequence). This CDR3 reads CASSAAVPPNEQFF. In nucleotides, the CDR3 is TGTGCCAGCAGCGCCGCCGTTCCTCCCAATGAGCAGTTCTTC.

The CDR3 sequence: CASATGGAWGYGYTF. The CDR3 coding sequence is TGTGCCAGCGCGACGGGGGGCGCTTGGGGCTATGGCTACACCTTC. The chain combines TRBV28 with TRBJ1-2; D is perhaps TRBD1 (6 bases). The germline V gene encodes CDR1 MDHEN and CDR2 SYDVKM. The CDR3 loop spans 15 amino acids. Trimming pared 8 bases from V and 4 bases from J, leaving 20 bases between.

The chain couples TRBV19 to TRBJ2-3, with 10 bases fitting TRBD1. Looked up from germline, CDR1 is LNHDA and CDR2 is SQIVND (reference sequence). CDR3 size: 15 residues. V lost 10 bases to trimming and J lost 2 bases; unmatched junction nucleotides: 9. This CDR3 is CATNFRQGATDTQYF. The CDR3, as DNA: TGTGCCACTAACTTCCGACAGGGGGCCACAGATACGCAGTATTTT.

The gene calls are TRBV18 and TRBJ2-7; 8 positions match TRBD1. V dropped 4 bases and J dropped 2; count of bases not matched to a gene: 7. CDR1 is KGHSH and CDR2 is LQKENI in the germline V gene. CDR3 length equals 15 residues. CDR3 nucleotides: TGTGCCAGCTCACAGTACCAGGGGGCTACCTACGAGCAGTACTTC. This encodes CASSQYQGATYEQYF.

CDR3 in amino acids: CASSTRRTGAQSSYEQYF. CDR3 DNA sequence: TGTGCCAGCAGTACAAGGCGGACAGGGGCCCAGAGCTCCTACGAGCAGTACTTC. V usage is TRBV28 and J usage is TRBJ2-7, with 9 nucleotides matching TRBD1. The CDR3 is 18 residues long. The junction had 14 bases not matched to a gene; V was cut back by 5 bases and J by 0 bases. The germline V gene encodes CDR1 MDHEN and CDR2 SYDVKM.

This clone is a singleton in its sample. The chain has TRBV4-1 and TRBJ1-4; no clear D gene. The CDR3 has 15 amino acids. Trimming removed 4 bases at V and 4 bases at J, with 13 bases between. Germline assignment: CDR1 MGHRA and CDR2 YSYEKL. CDR3 coding DNA: TGCGCCAGCAGCCTACCCCGTGAGGGTAATGAAAAACTGTTTTTT. It translates to CASSLPREGNEKLFF.

The chain uses TRBV4-1 and TRBJ1-5, with D possibly TRBD1 on 5 matching bases. CDR1 is MGHRA and CDR2 is YSYEKL in the germline V gene. The CDR3 runs to 17 residues. V dropped 4 bases and J dropped 8 bases, with 24 bases sitting between them. CDR3 in amino acids: CASSLQSPEAGSKPQHF. The CDR3 DNA reads TGCGCCAGCAGCCTCCAATCCCCGGAGGCAGGGTCGAAGCCCCAGCATTTT.

The chain carries TRBV5-1 and TRBJ1-2; D remains ambiguous. The CDR3 length is 13 residues. Per the germline V gene, CDR1 is SGHRS and CDR2 is YFSETQ. The V end lost 3 bases, the J end lost 2 bases, and 8 bases lay between the germline ends. In DNA, the CDR3 is TGCGCCAGCAGCTATGAGGGCAACTATGGCTACACCTTC. It yields the protein CASSYEGNYGYTF.

The chain carries TRBV4-3 and TRBJ2-1; no clear D gene. Trimming took off 0 bases at V and 0 bases at J, with 9 bases between the two ends. The V gene's germline CDR1 is LGHNA and CDR2 YSLEER. The CDR3 length is 16 residues. The CDR3 DNA reads as TGCGCCAGCAGCCAAGATCTTCGTAGCTCCTACAATGAGCAGTTCTTC. Its protein is CASSQDLRSSYNEQFF.

V is TRBV7-2 and J is TRBJ2-3; no firm D call. The germline V and J ends were trimmed by 2 bases and 2 bases, with 8 bases remaining between them. CDR1 is SGHTA, CDR2 FQGNSA, per germline. This CDR3 is 14 amino acids long. CDR3 loop: CASSLYRPTDTQYF. Written as DNA, the CDR3 is TGTGCCAGCAGCTTATATCGCCCCACAGATACGCAGTATTTT.

This sequence joins TRBV6-5 and TRBJ1-5; 7 bases are shared with TRBD1. V shed 6 bases and J 4 bases; nucleotides not matched to a gene: 9. The CDR3 has 15 residues. CDR1 and CDR2 from the germline V gene are MNHEY and SVGAGI. CDR3 DNA: TGTGCCAGCAGCGCCGACAGGGCGGGAAATCAGCCCCAGCATTTT. Translated, it gives CASSADRAGNQPQHF.

This clone was counted a few times. CDR3 sequence (DNA): TGTGCCAGCAGCTTAGAGTTTACAGGAGCTTTCTTT. Protein product: CASSLEFTGAFF. The chain joins TRBV7-2 to TRBJ1-1; possibly TRBD1 for D (5 bases). The ends were cut back, 1 base at V and 10 bases at J, with 10 bases in the middle. Germline CDR1 SGHTA, CDR2 FQGNSA. CDR3 length equals 12 residues.

V gene TRBV19 combines with J gene TRBJ1-1, with 8 nucleotides matching TRBD1. V lost 4 bases, J lost 5 bases, and 9 bases stayed unmatched. The CDR3 is 15 amino acids. In germline, CDR1 is LNHDA, CDR2 SQIVND (reference sequence). The CDR3 reads CASSTTGGRGTEAFF. CDR3 sequence (DNA): TGTGCCAGTAGTACCACAGGGGGTAGAGGTACTGAAGCTTTCTTT.